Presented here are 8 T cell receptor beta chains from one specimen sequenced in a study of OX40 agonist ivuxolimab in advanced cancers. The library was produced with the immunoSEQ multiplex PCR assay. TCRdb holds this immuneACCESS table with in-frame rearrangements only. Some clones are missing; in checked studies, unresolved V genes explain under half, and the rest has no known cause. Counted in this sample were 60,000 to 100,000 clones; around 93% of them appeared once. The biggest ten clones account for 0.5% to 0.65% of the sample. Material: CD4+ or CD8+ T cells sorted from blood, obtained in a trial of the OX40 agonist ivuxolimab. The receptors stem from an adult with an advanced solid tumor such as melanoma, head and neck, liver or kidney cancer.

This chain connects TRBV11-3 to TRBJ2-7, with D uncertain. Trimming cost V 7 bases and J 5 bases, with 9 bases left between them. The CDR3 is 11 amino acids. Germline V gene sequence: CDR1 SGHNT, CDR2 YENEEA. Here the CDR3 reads CASNPVDEQYF. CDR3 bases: TGTGCCAGCAACCCCGTCGACGAGCAGTACTTC. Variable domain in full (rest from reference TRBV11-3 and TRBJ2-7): EAGVVQSPRYKIIEKKQPVAFWCNPISGHNTLYWYLQNLGQGPELLIRYENEEAVDDSQLPKDRFSAERLKGVDSTLKIQPAELGDSAVYLCASNPVDEQYFGPGTRLTVT.

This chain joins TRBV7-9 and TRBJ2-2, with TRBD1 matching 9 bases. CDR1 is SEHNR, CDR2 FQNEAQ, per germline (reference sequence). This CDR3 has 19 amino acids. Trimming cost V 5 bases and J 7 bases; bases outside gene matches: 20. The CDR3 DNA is TGTGCCAGCAGCCCCCCGATTAGACAGGGGGTCGAGAAAATCGGGGAGCTGTTTTTT. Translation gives CASSPPIRQGVEKIGELFF.

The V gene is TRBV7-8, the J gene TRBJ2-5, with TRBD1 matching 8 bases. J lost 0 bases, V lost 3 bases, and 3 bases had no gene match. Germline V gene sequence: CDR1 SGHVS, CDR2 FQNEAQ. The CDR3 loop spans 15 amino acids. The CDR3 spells CASSLDRVYQETQYF. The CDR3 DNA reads TGTGCCAGCAGCTTGGACAGGGTGTACCAAGAGACCCAGTACTTC.

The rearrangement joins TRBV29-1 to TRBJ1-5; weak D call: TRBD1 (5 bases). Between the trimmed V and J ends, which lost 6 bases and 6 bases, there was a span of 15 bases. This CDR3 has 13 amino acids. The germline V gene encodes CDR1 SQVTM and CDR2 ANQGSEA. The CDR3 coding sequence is TGCAGCGTCATCGGGGGGGACGGTCAGCCCCAGCATTTT. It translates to CSVIGGDGQPQHF.

CDR3: CASSLDGLALDEQFF. The CDR3 DNA follows: TGTGCCAGCAGCTTAGACGGACTAGCGCTCGATGAGCAGTTCTTC. This chain connects TRBV11-3 to TRBJ2-1; 9 nucleotides align to TRBD2. Germline CDR1 is SGHNT and CDR2 is YENEEA. Unmatched junction bases numbered 5, after V lost 0 bases and J lost 8 bases. The CDR3 loop spans 15 amino acids. Together with reference TRBV11-3 and TRBJ2-1, the CDR3 gives the full variable domain: EAGVVQSPRYKIIEKKQPVAFWCNPISGHNTLYWYLQNLGQGPELLIRYENEEAVDDSQLPKDRFSAERLKGVDSTLKIQPAELGDSAVYLCASSLDGLALDEQFFGPGTRLTVL.

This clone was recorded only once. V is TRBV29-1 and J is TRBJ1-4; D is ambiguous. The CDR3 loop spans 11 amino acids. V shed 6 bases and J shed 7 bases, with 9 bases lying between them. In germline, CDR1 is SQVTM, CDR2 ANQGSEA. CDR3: CSVDESEKLFF. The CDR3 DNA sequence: TGCAGCGTGGACGAAAGTGAAAAACTGTTTTTT.

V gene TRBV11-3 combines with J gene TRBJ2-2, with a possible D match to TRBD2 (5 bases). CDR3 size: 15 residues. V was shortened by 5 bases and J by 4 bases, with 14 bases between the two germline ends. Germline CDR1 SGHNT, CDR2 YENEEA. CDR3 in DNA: TGTGCCAGCAGCCCCTCTTCCGCGGGCACCGGGGAGCTGTTTTTT. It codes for CASSPSSAGTGELFF.

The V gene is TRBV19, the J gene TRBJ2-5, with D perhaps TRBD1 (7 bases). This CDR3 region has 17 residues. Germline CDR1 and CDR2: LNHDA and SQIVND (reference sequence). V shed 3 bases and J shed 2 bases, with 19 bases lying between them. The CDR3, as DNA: TGTGCCAGTAGTATCCACACCAGGGGGGCGTATCAAGAGACCCAGTACTTC. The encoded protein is CASSIHTRGAYQETQYF.